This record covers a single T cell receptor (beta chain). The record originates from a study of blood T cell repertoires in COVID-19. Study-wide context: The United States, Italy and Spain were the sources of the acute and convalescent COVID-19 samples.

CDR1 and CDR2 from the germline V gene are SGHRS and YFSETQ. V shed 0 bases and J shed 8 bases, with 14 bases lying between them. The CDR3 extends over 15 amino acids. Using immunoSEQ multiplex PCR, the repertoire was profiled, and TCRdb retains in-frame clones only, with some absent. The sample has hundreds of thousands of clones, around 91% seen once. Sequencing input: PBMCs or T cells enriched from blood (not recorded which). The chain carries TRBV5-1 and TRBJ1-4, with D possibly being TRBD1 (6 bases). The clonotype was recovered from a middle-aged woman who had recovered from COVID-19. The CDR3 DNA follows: TGCGCCAGCAGCTTGGATCTGGGGGCCGTGGAAAAACTGTTTTTT. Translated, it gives CASSLDLGAVEKLFF.